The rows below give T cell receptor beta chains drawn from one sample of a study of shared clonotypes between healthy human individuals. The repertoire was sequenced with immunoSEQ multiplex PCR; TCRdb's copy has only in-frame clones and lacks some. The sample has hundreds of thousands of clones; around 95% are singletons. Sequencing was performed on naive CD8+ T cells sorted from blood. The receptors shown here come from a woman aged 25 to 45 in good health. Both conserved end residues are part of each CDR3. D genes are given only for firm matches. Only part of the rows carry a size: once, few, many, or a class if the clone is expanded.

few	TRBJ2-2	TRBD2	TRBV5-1	TGCGCCAGCAGCTTGGGGACTAGCGAGGACACCGGGGAGCTGTTTTTT	CASSLGTSEDTGELFF
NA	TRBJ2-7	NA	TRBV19	TGTGCCAGTAGTATATCTGGGTTTAAATCCAACGAGCAGTACTTC	CASSISGFKSNEQYF
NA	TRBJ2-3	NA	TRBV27	TGTGCCAGCAGTTCCCACAGGGTGAGCCAGGGGGATACGCAGTATTTT	CASSSHRVSQGDTQYF
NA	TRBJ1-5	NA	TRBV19	TGTGCCAGTAGTATAGATCTAGAAGTGTTTAGCAATCAGCCCCAGCATTTT	CASSIDLEVFSNQPQHF
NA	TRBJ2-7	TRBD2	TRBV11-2	TGTGCCAGCAGCTTTCCTAGCGGCTACGAGCAGTACTTC	CASSFPSGYEQYF
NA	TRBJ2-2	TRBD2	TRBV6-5	TGTGCCAGCAGCGTTACTAGCGGAGTCACCGGGGAGCTGTTTTTT	CASSVTSGVTGELFF
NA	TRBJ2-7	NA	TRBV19	TGTGCCAGTAACTCCGGACAGAGACCCTACGAGCAGTACTTC	CASNSGQRPYEQYF
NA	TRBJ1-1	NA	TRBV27	TGTGCCAGCACCACGAAACAGGGTTTGAGGGGTGAGGCTTTCTTT	CASTTKQGLRGEAFF
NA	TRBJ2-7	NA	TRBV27	TGTGCCAGCAGTTCCGGATACTCCTACGAGCAGTACTTC	CASSSGYSYEQYF
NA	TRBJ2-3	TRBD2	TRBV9	TGTGCCAGCAGCGTAGGACTAGCGGGAACAGATACGCAGTATTTT	CASSVGLAGTDTQYF
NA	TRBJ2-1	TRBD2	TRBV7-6	TGTGCCAGCAGCTTACGCGGGAGCGGGTATGAGCAGTTCTTC	CASSLRGSGYEQFF
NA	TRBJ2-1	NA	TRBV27	TGTGCCAGCAGTACGGGCCTGAATGAGCAGTTCTTC	CASSTGLNEQFF
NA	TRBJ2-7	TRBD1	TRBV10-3	TGTGCCATCAGGGGACAGGGAAACTACGAGCAGTACTTC	CAIRGQGNYEQYF
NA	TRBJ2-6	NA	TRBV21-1	TGTGCCAGCAGCAAACGGGGCGTCTCTGGGGCCAACGTCCTGACTTTC	CASSKRGVSGANVLTF
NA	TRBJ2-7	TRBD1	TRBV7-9	TGTGCCAGCAGCCAAGAGTCACAGGGGCCCTACGAGCAGTACTTC	CASSQESQGPYEQYF
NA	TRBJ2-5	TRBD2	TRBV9	TGTGCCAGCAGCGTAGCCTCGACTAGCAAGCGGCAAGAGACCCAGTACTTC	CASSVASTSKRQETQYF
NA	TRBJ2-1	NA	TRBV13	TGTGCCAGCAGCCCCAGGGGATACAATGAGCAGTTCTTC	CASSPRGYNEQFF
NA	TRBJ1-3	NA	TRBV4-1	TGCGCCAGCAGCCCCCAAGGGACATTTCTACTTGACTCTGGAAACACCATATATTTT	CASSPQGTFLLDSGNTIYF
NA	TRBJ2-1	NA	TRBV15	TGTGCCACCAGCAGAGATCGAGGGGCTGTTAATGAGCAGTTCTTC	CATSRDRGAVNEQFF
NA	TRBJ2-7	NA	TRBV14	TGTGCCAGCAGCCAAGTAAGAGGTACGGGGCGCGGTTTCGGCCACGAGCAGTACTTC	CASSQVRGTGRGFGHEQYF
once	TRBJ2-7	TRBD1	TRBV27	TGTGCCAGCAGTTACTCGATCAGTTCTGAGCCGGGACAGATCTACGAGCAGTACTTC	CASSYSISSEPGQIYEQYF
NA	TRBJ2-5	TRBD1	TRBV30	TGTGCCTGGAGTTCCGGGACAGGGGAAGAGACCCAGTACTTC	CAWSSGTGEETQYF
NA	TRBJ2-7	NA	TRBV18	TGTGCCAGCTCACCGGCAGGGAGTGCCTACGAGCAGTACTTC	CASSPAGSAYEQYF
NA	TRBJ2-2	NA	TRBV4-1	TGCGCCAGCAGCCAATCAGACAGGAACACCGGGGAGCTGTTTTTT	CASSQSDRNTGELFF
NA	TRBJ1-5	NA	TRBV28	TGTGCCAACGGACCAGGGATCACTCAGCCCCAGCATTTT	CANGPGITQPQHF
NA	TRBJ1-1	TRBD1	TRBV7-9	TGTGCCAGCAGCCCGGGACAGGGAAACACTGAAGCTTTCTTT	CASSPGQGNTEAFF
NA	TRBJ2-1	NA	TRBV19	TGTGCCAGTAGTATACAGAACTACAATGAGCAGTTCTTC	CASSIQNYNEQFF
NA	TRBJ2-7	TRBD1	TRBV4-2	TGTGCCAGCAGCCAAGAAGGGGAGGGGGACAGGGGCCTTTACGAGCAGTACTTC	CASSQEGEGDRGLYEQYF
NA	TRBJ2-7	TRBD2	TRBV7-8	TGTGCCAGCAGCGCGGCGCTAGCGGGAGTAGTCGACGAGCAGTACTTC	CASSAALAGVVDEQYF
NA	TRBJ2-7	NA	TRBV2	TGTGCCAGCAGCCTCGAGGGCCCCCGGGCCGAGCAGTACTTC	CASSLEGPRAEQYF
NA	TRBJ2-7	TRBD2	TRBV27	TGTGCCAGCAGTTTAACACTAGCGGGGGACTACGAGCAGTACTTC	CASSLTLAGDYEQYF
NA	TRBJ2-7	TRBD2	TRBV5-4	TGTGCCAGCAGCCCCTCGGGACTAGCGGGATCCGAGCAGTACTTC	CASSPSGLAGSEQYF
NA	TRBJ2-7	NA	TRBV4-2	TGTGCCAGCAGCCAAGAATTTGCGGGGACCGCGAGCTCCTACGAGCAGTACTTC	CASSQEFAGTASSYEQYF
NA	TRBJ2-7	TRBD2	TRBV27	TGTGCCAGCAGTTCCGGGACTAGCGGGAGCAGGAGAGAGCAGTACTTC	CASSSGTSGSRREQYF
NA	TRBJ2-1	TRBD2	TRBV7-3	TGTGCCAGCAGCTCCCTAGCGGGAGGGGAAAATGAGCAGTTCTTC	CASSSLAGGENEQFF
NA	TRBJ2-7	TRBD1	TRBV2	TGTGCCAGCACCCGGACAGGGCCCGAGCAGTACTTC	CASTRTGPEQYF
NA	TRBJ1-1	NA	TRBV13	TGTGCCAGCAGACCGACAGCCTACACTGAAGCTTTCTTT	CASRPTAYTEAFF
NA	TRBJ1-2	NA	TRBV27	TGTGCCAGCAGTAGCCGTAGGGACGAAGCTAACTATGGCTACACCTTC	CASSSRRDEANYGYTF
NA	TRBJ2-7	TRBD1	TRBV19	TGTGCCAGTAGGGATAGACTTGAGGGGGCGATGGAGCAGTACTTC	CASRDRLEGAMEQYF
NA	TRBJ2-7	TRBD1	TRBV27	TGTGCCAGCAGTTTCGTCTACGGGACAGGTACCTACGAGCAGTACTTC	CASSFVYGTGTYEQYF
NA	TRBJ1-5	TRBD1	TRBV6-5	TGTGCCAGCAGTACCCAGGGGGGGAATCAGCCCCAGCATTTT	CASSTQGGNQPQHF
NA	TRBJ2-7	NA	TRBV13	TGTGCCAGCAGCTTAGGTGCGGGGAATACCTACGAGCAGTACTTC	CASSLGAGNTYEQYF
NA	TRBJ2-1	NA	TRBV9	TGTGCCAGCAGCGTAGCTAAGGGGGAGCAGTTCTTC	CASSVAKGEQFF
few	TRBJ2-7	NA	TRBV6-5	TGTGCCAGCAGGATCATTAGCAGCTCCTACGAGCAGTACTTC	CASRIISSSYEQYF
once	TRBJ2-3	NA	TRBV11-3	TGTGCCAGTTCCAGAGAACCCTCAGATACGCAGTATTTT	CASSREPSDTQYF
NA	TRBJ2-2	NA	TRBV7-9	TGTGCCAGCAGCCCCATATTCACCGGGGAGCTGTTTTTT	CASSPIFTGELFF
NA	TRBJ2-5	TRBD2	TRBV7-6	TGTGCCAGCAGCTTGGGTTGGACTAGCGGACACCAAGAGACCCAGTACTTC	CASSLGWTSGHQETQYF
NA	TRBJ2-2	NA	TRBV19	TGTGCCAGTAGTGCATCCCCAATCGGCGGGGAGCTGTTTTTT	CASSASPIGGELFF
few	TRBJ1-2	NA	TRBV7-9	TGTGCCAGCAGCTTTAGCGGGTCCATGGGCTACACCTTC	CASSFSGSMGYTF
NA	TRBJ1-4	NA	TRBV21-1	TGTGCCAGCAGCAAACAGAGGGGGCTTGAAAAACTGTTTTTT	CASSKQRGLEKLFF
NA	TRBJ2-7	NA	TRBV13	TGTGCCAGCAGCTTAACAGGTCAGGAGCAGTACTTC	CASSLTGQEQYF
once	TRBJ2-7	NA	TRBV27	TGTGCCAGCAGTTTGGGGGTGAACTCCTACGAGCAGTACTTC	CASSLGVNSYEQYF
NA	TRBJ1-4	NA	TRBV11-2	TGTGCCAGCAGCTTATGGGGCAGAAGTAATGAAAAACTGTTTTTT	CASSLWGRSNEKLFF